Listed here are 27 T cell receptor beta chains from one sample, sequenced in a study of OX40 agonist ivuxolimab in advanced cancers. The protocol was immunoSEQ multiplex PCR, while the TCRdb copy is restricted to in-frame clones and leaves out a portion. The data contain roughly 58,000 clones, over 90% of them singletons. Sequencing used CD4+ or CD8+ T cells sorted from blood, obtained in a trial of the OX40 agonist ivuxolimab. The receptors come from an adult with an advanced solid tumor such as melanoma, head and neck, liver or kidney cancer.

A note on this clone: One junction end disagrees with the germline gene, perhaps due to a read error. The rearrangement links TRBV30 to TRBJ1-6, with D unresolved. This CDR3 comprises 15 residues. Germline-derived CDR1 and CDR2 are GTSNPN and SVGIG (reference sequence). The CDR3 DNA reads TGTGCCTGGAGTGTAATCAAAACCTATAATTCACCTCTCCACTTT. Translated: CAWSVIKTYNSPLHF.

The chain has TRBV5-8 and TRBJ1-5; 8 bases are a match to TRBD1. With V trimmed by 0 bases and J by 4 bases, 6 bases remained unmatched. Per the germline V gene, CDR1 is SGHTS and CDR2 is YDEGEE. CDR3 size: 16 residues. CDR3 DNA: TGTGCCAGCAGCTTGGCGTCGGGACAGGATAATCAGCCCCAGCATTTT. It specifies CASSLASGQDNQPQHF.

This clone has more than one count but fewer than ten. The chain has TRBV6-5 and TRBJ2-7, with unresolved D. The CDR3 covers 12 residues. Germline V gives CDR1 MNHEY, CDR2 SVGAGI. The V gene lost 2 bases and the J gene lost 5 bases, with 7 bases spanning the gap. The CDR3 protein is CASSYPANEQYF. For the CDR3, the DNA is TGTGCCAGCAGTTACCCAGCAAACGAGCAGTACTTC.

The chain recombines TRBV2 with TRBJ2-3; D possibly matches TRBD1 or TRBD2 (5 bases each). V was shortened by 6 bases and J by 4 bases, with 14 bases between the two germline ends. This CDR3 has 14 residues. Germline V gene lookup returns CDR1 SNHLY and CDR2 FYNNEI. The CDR3 bases are TGTGCCAGCAGACCGGGACCCTCCTCAGATACGCAGTATTTT. Its protein product is CASRPGPSSDTQYF. Supplemented by reference TRBV2 and TRBJ2-3, the full variable domain reads EPEVTQTPSHQVTQMGQEVILRCVPISNHLYFYWYRQILGQKVEFLVSFYNNEISEKSEIFDDQFSVERPDGSNFTLKIRSTKLEDSAMYFCASRPGPSSDTQYFGPGTRLTVL.

In DNA form, the CDR3 reads TGTGCCAGCAGCTTGGGACTAGCGGGGGACTACAATGAGCAGTTCTTC. It specifies CASSLGLAGDYNEQFF. The V and J genes are TRBV5-6 and TRBJ2-1, with TRBD2 matching over 12 bases. J was trimmed by 3 bases and V by 0 bases; bases with no gene match: 1. This CDR3 has 16 amino acids. From germline, CDR1 is SGHDT and CDR2 YYEEEE.

The CDR3 reads CASSSRLAGDNEQFF. The CDR3, as DNA: TGTGCCAGCAGCTCCCGACTAGCGGGGGACAATGAGCAGTTCTTC. V gene TRBV5-6 combines with J gene TRBJ2-1; 12 nucleotides match TRBD2. The CDR3 spans 15 residues. Germline CDR1 reads SGHDT; CDR2 reads YYEEEE. J lost 5 bases, V lost 3 bases, and 3 bases had no gene match.

The rearrangement joins TRBV9 to TRBJ2-7, with 7 bases matching TRBD1. This CDR3 contains 14 residues. Germline V gives CDR1 SGDLS, CDR2 YYNGEE. The trim removed 3 bases at V and 0 bases at J, leaving 3 bases unmatched. Here the CDR3 reads CASSAKGASYEQYF. CDR3 nucleotides: TGTGCCAGCAGCGCAAAGGGGGCCTCCTACGAGCAGTACTTC.

This chain connects TRBV13 to TRBJ2-1; D ambiguous. CDR1 PRHDT and CDR2 FYEKMQ come from the germline V gene (reference sequence). The ends were cut back, 5 bases at V and 7 bases at J, with 24 bases in the middle. The CDR3 has 17 residues. The CDR3 DNA reads as TGTGCCAGCAGCCCGGACCCTGACCAGCCTCTTCTAAATGAGCAGTTCTTC. Protein sequence: CASSPDPDQPLLNEQFF.

V usage is TRBV29-1 and J usage is TRBJ1-1; D is unclear. Trimming cost V 1 base and J 7 bases, with 10 bases left between them. Germline V lookup: CDR1 SQVTM, CDR2 ANQGSEA. The CDR3 sequence is 12 residues long. In nucleotides, the CDR3 is TGCAGCGTTGAAGTAATCGGGGTTGAAGCTTTCTTT. Translated: CSVEVIGVEAFF.

The CDR3 DNA reads as TGTGCCAGCAGTCTAGGGGTGTACACCGGGGAGCTGTTTTTT. Protein product: CASSLGVYTGELFF. This sequence joins TRBV27 and TRBJ2-2; D perhaps matches TRBD1 (5 bases). The germline V and J ends were trimmed by 5 bases and 3 bases, with 10 bases remaining between them. This CDR3 has 14 amino acids. Germline V CDR1 and CDR2: MNHEY, SMNVEV (reference sequence).

The chain joins TRBV4-3 to TRBJ2-2; the match to TRBD2 covers 12 bases. CDR1 is LGHNA and CDR2 is YSLEER in the germline V gene. Trimming took 4 bases from V and 4 from J; bases not matched to a gene: 1. The CDR3 consists of 15 residues. The CDR3 coding sequence is TGCGCCAGCAGCCCGACTAGCGGGGGCACCGGGGAGCTGTTTTTT. Translation: CASSPTSGGTGELFF.

This chain uses TRBV6-5 with TRBJ2-2; D gene unclear. The V end was cut by 7 bases, the J end by 1 base, with 7 bases between. The V gene's germline CDR1 is MNHEY and CDR2 SVGAGI. The CDR3 consists of 13 residues. CDR3 nucleotide sequence: TGTGCCAGCATGGGCGTGAACACCGGGGAGCTGTTTTTT. Its translation: CASMGVNTGELFF.

V gene TRBV6-5 combines with J gene TRBJ2-1; D unresolved. This CDR3 contains 16 residues. Trimming stripped 0 bases from V and 0 bases from J, with 9 bases between. Germline lookup yields CDR1 MNHEY and CDR2 SVGAGI. The CDR3 DNA reads TGTGCCAGCAGTTACTCGGGCGCGAGCTCCTACAATGAGCAGTTCTTC. The encoded protein is CASSYSGASSYNEQFF.

V gene TRBV5-4 combines with J gene TRBJ2-5; no definite D call. CDR3 length: 17 residues. Trimming left V 0 bases short and J 5 bases short, with 20 bases between. Germline CDR1 is SGHNT and CDR2 is YYREEE (reference sequence). CDR3 region: CASSLAGLRPPLETQYF. The CDR3 DNA sequence: TGTGCCAGCAGCTTGGCTGGTCTGAGACCCCCATTGGAGACCCAGTACTTC.

V is TRBV11-2 and J is TRBJ2-7; D is uncertain. Germline-derived CDR1 and CDR2 are SGHAT and FQNNGV. Trimming removed 5 bases from V and 2 bases from J, with 10 bases in between. CDR3 size: 13 residues. CDR3 sequence: CASSVSGTYEQYF. Here the CDR3 DNA reads TGTGCCAGCAGCGTCAGTGGGACCTACGAGCAGTACTTC.

The chain carries TRBV7-9 and TRBJ2-7, with D unclear. Germline-derived CDR1 and CDR2 are SEHNR and FQNEAQ (reference sequence). The CDR3 totals 12 residues. Trimming took off 1 base at V and 5 bases at J, with 6 bases between the two ends. The DNA of the CDR3 is TGTGCCAGCAGCTTAGTGCGCGACGAGCAGTACTTC. Amino acids: CASSLVRDEQYF.

The chain uses TRBV5-4 and TRBJ2-1; 13 nucleotides agree with TRBD2. V trimming: 0 bases; J trimming: 5 bases; junction bases outside the gene matches: 2. This CDR3 has 16 amino acids. Germline assignment: CDR1 SGHNT and CDR2 YYREEE (reference sequence). CDR3 region: CASSLAGLAGDNEQFF. The CDR3 DNA is TGTGCCAGCAGCTTGGCCGGACTAGCGGGAGACAATGAGCAGTTCTTC.

The chain uses TRBV5-4 and TRBJ2-3; 11 nucleotides agree with TRBD2. V was pared by 4 bases and J by 3 bases, with 7 bases of the junction left unmatched. The CDR3 runs 16 residues. Germline CDR1 reads SGHNT; CDR2 reads YYREEE (reference sequence). CDR3 residues: CASSPLSGRGTDTQYF. CDR3 bases: TGTGCCAGCAGCCCCCTTAGCGGGAGGGGGACAGATACGCAGTATTTT.

The genes are TRBV13 and TRBJ2-7; 10 nucleotides line up with TRBD2. CDR1 and CDR2 from the germline V gene are PRHDT and FYEKMQ (reference sequence). The length of the CDR3 is 15 residues. Trimming at V came to 4 bases and at J to 1 base, leaving 4 bases not matched to a gene. The CDR3 bases are TGTGCCAGCAGCTACCGGACTAGCGGATCCTACGAGCAGTACTTC. Its protein is CASSYRTSGSYEQYF.

The chain recombines TRBV6-5 with TRBJ1-1, with 9 positions matching TRBD1. CDR3 length equals 13 residues. V was pared by 2 bases and J by 5 bases, with 0 bases of the junction left unmatched. Germline V gene data show CDR1 as MNHEY and CDR2 as SVGAGI. The CDR3 loop is CASSYGTGTEAFF. As DNA, the CDR3 is TGTGCCAGCAGTTACGGGACAGGGACTGAAGCTTTCTTT.

This rearrangement joins TRBV6-5 to TRBJ2-5, with D possibly matching TRBD1 (6 bases). CDR1 MNHEY and CDR2 SVGAGI come from the germline V gene. The CDR3 is made up of 16 amino acids. V lost 4 bases to trimming and J lost 1 base, with 16 bases between them. CDR3 sequence (DNA): TGTGCCAGCAGTTCCTTTCCCGGGACATTCCAAGAGACCCAGTACTTC. Residues: CASSSFPGTFQETQYF.

The CDR3 DNA reads as TGTGCCAGCAGCCAAGTAGGATACGAGCAGTACTTC. It translates to CASSQVGYEQYF. The rearrangement joins TRBV14 to TRBJ2-7; D remains unclear. Germline assignment: CDR1 SGHDN and CDR2 FVKESK. V gave up 1 base and J gave up 4 bases, with 5 bases separating them. The CDR3 consists of 12 residues.

The chain recombines TRBV9 with TRBJ1-1, with no clear D. Germline V gene sequence: CDR1 SGDLS, CDR2 YYNGEE. Trimming stripped 0 bases from V and 5 bases from J, with 14 bases between. The CDR3 totals 15 residues. This CDR3 reads CASSVDLTDGTEAFF. For the CDR3, the DNA is TGTGCCAGCAGCGTAGATTTAACAGATGGTACTGAAGCTTTCTTT.

V is TRBV29-1 and J is TRBJ2-2; D remains unclear. This CDR3 is built from 13 residues. Per germline, CDR1 SQVTM and CDR2 ANQGSEA. With 4 bases removed from V and 1 base from J, the gap between germline ends came to 7 bases. The DNA for the CDR3 is TGCAGCGTTGTTCCGGTGAACACCGGGGAGCTGTTTTTT. Translating gives CSVVPVNTGELFF.

The V gene is TRBV5-1, the J gene TRBJ2-7; 7 bases fit TRBD1. V trimming: 3 bases; J trimming: 0 bases; junction bases outside the gene matches: 3. The germline V gene has CDR1 SGHRS and CDR2 YFSETQ. The length of the CDR3 is 14 residues. CDR3 residues: CASSSRDSSYEQYF. In nucleotides, the CDR3 is TGCGCCAGCAGCTCTCGGGACAGCTCCTACGAGCAGTACTTC.

The genes are TRBV19 and TRBJ1-2; 7 nucleotides align to TRBD1. Germline V gives CDR1 LNHDA, CDR2 SQIVND (reference sequence). The CDR3 totals 14 residues. J was trimmed by 3 bases and V by 4 bases; bases with no gene match: 5. The chain's CDR3 is CASSTPGGDYGYTF. The CDR3, as DNA: TGTGCCAGTAGTACGCCAGGGGGTGACTATGGCTACACCTTC. The full variable domain, completed using reference TRBV19 and TRBJ1-2, is DGGITQSPKYLFRKEGQNVTLSCEQNLNHDAMYWYRQDPGQGLRLIYYSQIVNDFQKGDIAEGYSVSREKKESFPLTVTSAQKNPTAFYLCASSTPGGDYGYTFGSGTRLTVV.

V is TRBV10-3 and J is TRBJ2-1; 9 nucleotides align to TRBD1. CDR3 length: 15 amino acids. Per the germline V gene, CDR1 is ENHRY and CDR2 is SYGVKD. V was pared by 3 bases and J by 5 bases, with 5 bases of the junction left unmatched. Here the CDR3 reads CAISEAGTGNNEQFF. The DNA of the CDR3 is TGTGCCATCAGTGAAGCCGGGACAGGGAACAATGAGCAGTTCTTC.